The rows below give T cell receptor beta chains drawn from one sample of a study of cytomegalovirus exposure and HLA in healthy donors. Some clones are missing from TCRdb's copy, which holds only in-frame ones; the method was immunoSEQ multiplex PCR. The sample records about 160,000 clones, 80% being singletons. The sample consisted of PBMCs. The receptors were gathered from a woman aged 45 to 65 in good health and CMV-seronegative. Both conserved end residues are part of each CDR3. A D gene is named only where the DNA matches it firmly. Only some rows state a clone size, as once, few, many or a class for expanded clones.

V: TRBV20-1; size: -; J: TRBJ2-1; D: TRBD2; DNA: TGCAGTGCCCTTGGGACTAGTCCGTTCTTC; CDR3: CSALGTSPFF
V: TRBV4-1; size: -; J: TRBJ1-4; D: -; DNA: TGCGCCAGCAGCCTCCCGAGGACAACTAATGAAAAACTGTTTTTT; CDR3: CASSLPRTTNEKLFF
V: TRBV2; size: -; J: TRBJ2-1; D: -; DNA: TGTGCCAGCAGACCACAGTCTTCCTACAATGAGCAGTTCTTC; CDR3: CASRPQSSYNEQFF
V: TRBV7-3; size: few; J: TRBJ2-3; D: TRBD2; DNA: TGTGCCAGCAGCTTAACGCTAGCGGGAGCCGATACGCAGTATTTT; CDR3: CASSLTLAGADTQYF
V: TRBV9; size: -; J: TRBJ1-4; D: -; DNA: TGTGCCAGCAGCGTAGGGGTAGAGAGTTCGGGACTGTTTTTT; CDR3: CASSVGVESSGLFF
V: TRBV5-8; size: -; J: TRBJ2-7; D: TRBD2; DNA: TGTGCCAGCTACATCTATGGAGCGGGGAGCTCCTACGAGCAGTACTTC; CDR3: CASYIYGAGSSYEQYF
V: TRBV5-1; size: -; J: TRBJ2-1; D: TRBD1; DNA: TGCGCCAGCAGCAAGTTAGGACAGGGAGGTTCCAATGAGCAGTTCTTC; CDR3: CASSKLGQGGSNEQFF
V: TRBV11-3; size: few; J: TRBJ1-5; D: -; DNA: TGTGCCAGCAGCTTACCGAGTCCGGGGGATAACCAAGATCAGCCCCAGCATTTT; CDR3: CASSLPSPGDNQDQPQHF
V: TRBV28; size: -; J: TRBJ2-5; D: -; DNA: TGTGCCAGCAGTTTTCCTCGGTACCAAGAGACCCAGTACTTC; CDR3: CASSFPRYQETQYF
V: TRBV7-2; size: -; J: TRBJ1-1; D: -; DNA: TGTGCCAGCAGCTATTCCCCGGGACAAAACACTGAAGCTTTCTTT; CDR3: CASSYSPGQNTEAFF
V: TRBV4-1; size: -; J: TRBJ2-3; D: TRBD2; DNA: TGCGCCAGCAGCCAGATCAGACTAGCACCTGAGGGAGATACGCAGTATTTT; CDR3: CASSQIRLAPEGDTQYF
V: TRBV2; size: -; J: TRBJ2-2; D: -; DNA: TGTGCCAGCAGTGACCGAGACACCGGGGAGCTGTTTTTT; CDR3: CASSDRDTGELFF
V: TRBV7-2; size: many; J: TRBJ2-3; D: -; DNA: TGTGCCAGCAGCCCACAGGGTAGAACAGATACGCAGTATTTT; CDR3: CASSPQGRTDTQYF
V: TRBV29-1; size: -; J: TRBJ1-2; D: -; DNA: TGCAGCGTTGGGAGGATGGAAAACTATGGCTACACCTTC; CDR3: CSVGRMENYGYTF
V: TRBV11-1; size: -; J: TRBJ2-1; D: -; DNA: TGTGCCAGCAGCTTCCTGCAGGACTCCTACAATGAGCAGTTCTTC; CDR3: CASSFLQDSYNEQFF
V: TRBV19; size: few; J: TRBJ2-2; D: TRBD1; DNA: TGTGCCAGTAGTTGGGGACAGGGAACCGGGGAGCTGTTTTTT; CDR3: CASSWGQGTGELFF
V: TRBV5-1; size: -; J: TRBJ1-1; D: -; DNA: TGCGCCAGCAGCTTGGAAGGGGGTTTGAGCACTGAAGCTTTCTTT; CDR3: CASSLEGGLSTEAFF
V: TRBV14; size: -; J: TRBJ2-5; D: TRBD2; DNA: TGTGCCAGCAGCCAAGGACGGACTAGCGGCCAAGAGACCCAGTACTTC; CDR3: CASSQGRTSGQETQYF
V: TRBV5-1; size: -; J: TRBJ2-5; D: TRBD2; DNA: TGCGCCAGCAGCTTGACTAGCGGGCAAGAGACCCAGTACTTC; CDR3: CASSLTSGQETQYF
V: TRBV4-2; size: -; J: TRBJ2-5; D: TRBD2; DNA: TGTGCCAGCAGTCTGACTAGCGGGGGCCCTAGCCAAGAGACCCAGTACTTC; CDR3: CASSLTSGGPSQETQYF
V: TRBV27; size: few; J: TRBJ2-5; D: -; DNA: TGTGCCAGCAGTTCGAGCCGGGAGACCCAGTACTTC; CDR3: CASSSSRETQYF
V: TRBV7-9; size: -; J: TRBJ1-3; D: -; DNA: TGTGCCAGCAGCTCCTATCCTACAGGGGGAAACACCATATATTTT; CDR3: CASSSYPTGGNTIYF
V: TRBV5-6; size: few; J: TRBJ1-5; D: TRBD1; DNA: TGTGCCAGCAGCCACCAGGGGGCCTATAATCAGCCCCAGCATTTT; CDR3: CASSHQGAYNQPQHF
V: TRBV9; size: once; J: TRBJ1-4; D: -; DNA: TGTGCCAGCAGCGGGCAGGGTTATGAAAAACTGTTTTTT; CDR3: CASSGQGYEKLFF
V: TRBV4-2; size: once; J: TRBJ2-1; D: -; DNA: TGTGCCACCCAGCGGGACCAGGGGCCTTACAATGAGCAGTTCTTC; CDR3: CATQRDQGPYNEQFF
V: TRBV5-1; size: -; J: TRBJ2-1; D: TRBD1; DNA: TGCGCCAGCAGCTTTACAGGGGGCTACAATGAGCAGTTCTTC; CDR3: CASSFTGGYNEQFF
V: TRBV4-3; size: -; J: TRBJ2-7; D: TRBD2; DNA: TGCGCCAGCAGCCAAGATAGAGGTGGCGGGGGGGCCTACGAGCAGTACTTC; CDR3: CASSQDRGGGGAYEQYF
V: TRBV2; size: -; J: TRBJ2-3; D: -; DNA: TGTGCCAGCAGTCCTGCCTGGACTTCTACGACTGTAGATACGCAGTATTTT; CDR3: CASSPAWTSTTVDTQYF
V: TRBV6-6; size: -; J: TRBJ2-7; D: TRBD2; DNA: TGTGCCAGCAGTAATCCCGGGACTAAAGCCTACGAGCAGTACTTC; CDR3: CASSNPGTKAYEQYF
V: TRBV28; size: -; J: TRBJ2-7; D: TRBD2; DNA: TGTGCCAGCAGTTTCGGATGGGGGGGAAGCTACGAGCAGTACTTC; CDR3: CASSFGWGGSYEQYF
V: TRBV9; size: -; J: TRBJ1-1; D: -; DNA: TGTGCCAGCAGCGTAACGGCCGAGGATGAAGCTTTCTTT; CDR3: CASSVTAEDEAFF
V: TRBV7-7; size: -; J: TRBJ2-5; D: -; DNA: TGTGCTAGCAGCCGAATTACTATACAAGAGACCCAGTACTTC; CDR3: CASSRITIQETQYF
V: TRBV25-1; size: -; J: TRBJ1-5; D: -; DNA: TGTGCCAGCAGTGAACCCCGGGGGGGCGCGAGCAATCAGCCCCAGCATTTT; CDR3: CASSEPRGGASNQPQHF
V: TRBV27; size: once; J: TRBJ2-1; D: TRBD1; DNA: TGTGCCAGCAGTTTAGGGACAGTCTCCTACAATGAGCAGTTCTTC; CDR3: CASSLGTVSYNEQFF
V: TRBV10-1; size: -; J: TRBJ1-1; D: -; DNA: TGCGCCAGCAGTGACAGGGTGAACACTGAAGCTTTCTTT; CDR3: CASSDRVNTEAFF
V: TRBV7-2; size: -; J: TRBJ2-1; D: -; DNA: TGTGCCAGCAGCCCAGGGGTTGCTGAGCAGTTCTTC; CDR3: CASSPGVAEQFF
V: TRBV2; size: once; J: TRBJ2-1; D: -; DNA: TGTGCCAGCAGTGATCCCCGGACTCCAACCTACAATGAGCAGTTCTTC; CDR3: CASSDPRTPTYNEQFF
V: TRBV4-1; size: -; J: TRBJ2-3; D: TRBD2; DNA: TGCGCCAGCAGCCAGTCCGTGGCGGGAGCTTATATTTCATCAGATACGCAGTATTTT; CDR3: CASSQSVAGAYISSDTQYF
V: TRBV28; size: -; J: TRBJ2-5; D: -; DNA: TGTGCCAGCAGTTCGGTAAATGCGGAGACCCAGTACTTC; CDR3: CASSSVNAETQYF
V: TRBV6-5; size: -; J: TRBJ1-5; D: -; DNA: TGTGCCAGCAGTCCGGAGAGGGATAGCAATCAGCCCCAGCATTTT; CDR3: CASSPERDSNQPQHF
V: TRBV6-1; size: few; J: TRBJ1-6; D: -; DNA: TGTGCCAGCAGTGAAACAGGGAAGAATTCACCCCTCCACTTT; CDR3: CASSETGKNSPLHF
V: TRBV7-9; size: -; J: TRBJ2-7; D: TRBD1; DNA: TGTGCCAGCAGCCCGGGACAGGGCAACCGGGGATCCTACGAGCAGTACTTC; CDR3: CASSPGQGNRGSYEQYF
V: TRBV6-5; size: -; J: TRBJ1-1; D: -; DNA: TGTGCCAGCAGCAAATTCGGGGGAACTGAAGCTTTCTTT; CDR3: CASSKFGGTEAFF
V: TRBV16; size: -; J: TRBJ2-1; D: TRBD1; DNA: TGTGCCAGCAGCCAGGCATTGACAGGGGGTGAGCAGTTCTTC; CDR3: CASSQALTGGEQFF
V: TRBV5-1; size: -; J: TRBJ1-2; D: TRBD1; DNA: TGCGCCAGCAGCTTGCGGACAGGATTAGAGGGCTATGGCTACACCTTC; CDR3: CASSLRTGLEGYGYTF
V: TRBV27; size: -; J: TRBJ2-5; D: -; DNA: TGTGCCAGCAGTTTTTTCGCCTCTAATCAAGAGACCCAGTACTTC; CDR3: CASSFFASNQETQYF
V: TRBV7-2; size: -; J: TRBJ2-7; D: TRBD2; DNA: TGTGCCAGCAGCTTAGCGGGACTAGCATACGAGCAGTACTTC; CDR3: CASSLAGLAYEQYF
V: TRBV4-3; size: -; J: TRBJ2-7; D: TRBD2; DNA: TGCGCCAGCAGCCAGCTAGCGGGGAAAACTGTGCAGTACTTC; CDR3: CASSQLAGKTVQYF
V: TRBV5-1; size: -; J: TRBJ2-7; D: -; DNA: TGCGCCAGCAGCTTGGAGGTGGGCCAAAGCTCCTACGAGCAGTACTTC; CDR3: CASSLEVGQSSYEQYF
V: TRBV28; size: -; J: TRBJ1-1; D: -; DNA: TGTGCCAGCAGGAGGATGCCCGCCATGAACACTGAAGCTTTCTTT; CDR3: CASRRMPAMNTEAFF
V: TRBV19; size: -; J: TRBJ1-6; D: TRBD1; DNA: TGTGCCAGTAGTACGACAGGGTCTCAAGGTTCACCCCTCCACTTT; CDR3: CASSTTGSQGSPLHF
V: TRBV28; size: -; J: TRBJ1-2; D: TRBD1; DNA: TGTGCCAGCAGTTCCCCTTCAGGGGGCGCGGTCCATGGCTACACCTTC; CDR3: CASSSPSGGAVHGYTF
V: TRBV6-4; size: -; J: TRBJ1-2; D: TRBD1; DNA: TGTGCCAGCAAGAGTTTTCGTCCAACCCGGCCGGGACAGGGGACCTATGGCTACACCTTC; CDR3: CASKSFRPTRPGQGTYGYTF
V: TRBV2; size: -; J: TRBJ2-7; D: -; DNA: TGTGCCAGCAGTGAAGGGCGGATCTACTACGAGCAGTACTTC; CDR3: CASSEGRIYYEQYF
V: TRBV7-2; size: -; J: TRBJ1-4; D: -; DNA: TGTGCCAGCAGCTTAGTAAGACAGATTAATGAAAAACTGTTTTTT; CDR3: CASSLVRQINEKLFF